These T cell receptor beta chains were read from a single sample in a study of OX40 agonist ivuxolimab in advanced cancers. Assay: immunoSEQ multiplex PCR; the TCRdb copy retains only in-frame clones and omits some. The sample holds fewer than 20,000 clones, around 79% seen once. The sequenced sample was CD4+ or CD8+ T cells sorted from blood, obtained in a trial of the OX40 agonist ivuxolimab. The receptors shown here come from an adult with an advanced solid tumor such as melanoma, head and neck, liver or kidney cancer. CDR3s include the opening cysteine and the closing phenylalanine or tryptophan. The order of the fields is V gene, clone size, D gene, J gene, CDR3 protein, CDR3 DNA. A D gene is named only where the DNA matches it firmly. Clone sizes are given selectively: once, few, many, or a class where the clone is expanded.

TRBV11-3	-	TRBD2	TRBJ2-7	CASSPGGETYEQYF	TGTGCCAGCAGCCCGGGGGGGGAAACCTACGAGCAGTACTTC
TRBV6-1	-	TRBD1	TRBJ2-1	CASSDTGTGSEEQFF	TGTGCCAGCAGTGATACGGGGACAGGGTCTGAGGAGCAGTTCTTC
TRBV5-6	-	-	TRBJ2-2	CASSLGQGQGGELFF	TGTGCCAGCAGCTTGGGCCAGGGGCAGGGCGGGGAGCTGTTTTTT
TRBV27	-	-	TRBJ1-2	CASSYGNGYTF	TGTGCCAGCAGTTACGGTAATGGCTACACCTTC
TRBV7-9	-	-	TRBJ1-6	CASSLLVGTLSPLHF	TGTGCCAGCAGCTTACTTGTGGGGACACTTTCCCCCCTCCACTTT
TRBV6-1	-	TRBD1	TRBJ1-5	CASLGTGNQPQHF	TGTGCCAGTTTGGGGACAGGCAATCAGCCCCAGCATTTT
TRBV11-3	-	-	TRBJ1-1	CASSPTIDRTNTEAFF	TGTGCCAGCAGCCCTACCATAGACCGGACCAACACTGAAGCTTTCTTT
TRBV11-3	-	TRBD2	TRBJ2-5	CASSGTSRETQYF	TGTGCCAGCAGCGGGACTAGCCGGGAGACCCAGTACTTC
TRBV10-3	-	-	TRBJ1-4	CAISESTSGPEKLFF	TGTGCCATCAGTGAGTCGACGTCGGGTCCCGAAAAACTGTTTTTT
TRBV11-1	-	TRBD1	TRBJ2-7	CASSLRTGGSYEQYF	TGTGCCAGCAGCTTACGAACAGGGGGCTCCTACGAGCAGTACTTC
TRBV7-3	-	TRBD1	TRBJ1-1	CASSLGQGANTEAFF	TGTGCCAGCAGCTTAGGACAGGGGGCGAACACTGAAGCTTTCTTT
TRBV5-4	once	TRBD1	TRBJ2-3	CASNDRDRGWTDTQYF	TGTGCCAGCAACGACCGGGACAGGGGTTGGACAGATACGCAGTATTTT
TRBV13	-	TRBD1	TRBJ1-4	CASSLVGGLNEKLFF	TGTGCCAGCAGCTTAGTAGGGGGCTTAAATGAAAAACTGTTTTTT
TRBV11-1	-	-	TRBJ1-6	CASSLGGLSPYSPLHF	TGTGCCAGCAGCTTAGGAGGTTTGAGTCCGTATTCACCCCTCCACTTT
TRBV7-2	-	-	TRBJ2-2	CASSLDRRELFF	TGTGCCAGCAGCTTAGATAGAAGGGAGCTGTTTTTT
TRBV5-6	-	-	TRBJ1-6	CASSWALHNSPLHF	TGTGCCAGCAGCTGGGCCCTCCATAATTCACCCCTCCACTTT
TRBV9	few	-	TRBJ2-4	CASSVGRTKNIQYF	TGTGCCAGCAGCGTAGGAAGGACCAAAAACATTCAGTACTTC
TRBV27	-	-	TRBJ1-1	CASSLGPQNTEAFF	TGTGCCAGCAGTTTAGGGCCGCAGAACACTGAAGCTTTCTTT
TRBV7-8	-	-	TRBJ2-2	CASSLGGTYTGELFF	TGTGCCAGCAGCTTGGGCGGGACCTACACCGGGGAGCTGTTTTTT
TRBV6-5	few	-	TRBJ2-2	CATGTGELFF	TGTGCCACCGGCACCGGGGAGCTGTTTTTT
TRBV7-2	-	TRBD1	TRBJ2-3	CASSLTGTGNPDTQYF	TGTGCCAGCAGCTTAACCGGGACAGGGAACCCAGATACGCAGTATTTT
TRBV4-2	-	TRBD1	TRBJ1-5	CASSQDWDRDPPQHF	TGTGCCAGCAGCCAAGATTGGGACAGGGACCCGCCCCAGCATTTT
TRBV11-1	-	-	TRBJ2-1	CASSLAGRDLHEQFF	TGTGCCAGCAGCTTAGCGGGCAGGGATTTACATGAGCAGTTCTTC
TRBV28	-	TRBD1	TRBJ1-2	CASSFSFLRGLDYGYTF	TGTGCCAGCAGTTTCTCCTTCCTTAGGGGGCTCGACTATGGCTACACCTTC
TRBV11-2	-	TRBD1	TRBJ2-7	CASSVGTGYEQYF	TGTGCCAGCAGCGTCGGGACAGGCTACGAGCAGTACTTC
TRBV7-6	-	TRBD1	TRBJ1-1	CASSSTGVRDTEAFF	TGTGCCAGCAGCTCTACAGGGGTTAGGGACACTGAAGCTTTCTTT
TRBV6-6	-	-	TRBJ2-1	CASSYSNVQYEQFF	TGTGCCAGCAGTTACTCGAATGTCCAGTATGAGCAGTTCTTC
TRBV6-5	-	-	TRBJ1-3	CASREGLGNTIYF	TGTGCCAGCAGGGAGGGATTAGGAAACACCATATATTTT
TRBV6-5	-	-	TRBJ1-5	CATGVSNQPQHF	TGTGCCACGGGGGTGAGCAATCAGCCCCAGCATTTT
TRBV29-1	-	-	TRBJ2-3	CSVEDLDNTDTQYF	TGCAGCGTTGAAGATTTAGACAACACAGATACGCAGTATTTT
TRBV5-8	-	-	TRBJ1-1	CASSHLENTEAFF	TGTGCCAGCAGCCACTTGGAGAACACTGAAGCTTTCTTT
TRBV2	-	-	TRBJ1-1	CASRGTEAFF	TGTGCCAGCAGGGGGACAGAAGCTTTCTTT
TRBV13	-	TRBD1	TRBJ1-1	CASSFWTGEAFF	TGTGCCAGCAGCTTCTGGACAGGTGAAGCTTTCTTT
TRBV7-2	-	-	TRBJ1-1	CASSVEGGYTEAFF	TGTGCCAGCAGCGTCGAGGGGGGCTACACTGAAGCTTTCTTT
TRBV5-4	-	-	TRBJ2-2	CASSLNFNTGELFF	TGTGCCAGCAGCTTGAACTTCAACACCGGGGAGCTGTTTTTT
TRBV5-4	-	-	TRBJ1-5	CASSQELVSLRPQHF	TGCGCCAGCAGCCAAGAGCTGGTGTCTCTTAGGCCCCAGCATTTT
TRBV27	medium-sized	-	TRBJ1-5	CASSFLSNQPQHF	TGTGCCAGCAGTTTCCTGAGCAATCAGCCCCAGCATTTT
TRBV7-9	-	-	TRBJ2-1	CASSHLGGRDEQFF	TGTGCCAGCAGCCATCTCGGGGGAAGAGACGAGCAGTTCTTC
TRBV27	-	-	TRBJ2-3	CASSLSRGGLSRVTDTQYF	TGTGCCAGCAGTTTATCTAGGGGGGGGCTTTCGCGGGTCACAGATACGCAGTATTTT
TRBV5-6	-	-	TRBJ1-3	CASTPHAEPVKHHIF	TGTGCCAGCACCCCGCACGCGGAACCTGTAAAACACCATATATTT
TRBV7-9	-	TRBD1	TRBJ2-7	CASSSDSGTANYEQYF	TGTGCCAGCAGCTCAGACTCCGGGACAGCCAATTACGAGCAGTACTTC
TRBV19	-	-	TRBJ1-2	CASTLGESPERIGYTF	TGTGCCAGTACCCTGGGGGAGAGTCCCGAACGTATTGGCTACACCTTC
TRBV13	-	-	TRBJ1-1	CASSFTVNTEAFF	TGTGCCAGCAGCTTCACAGTGAACACTGAAGCTTTCTTT
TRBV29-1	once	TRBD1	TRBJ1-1	CSGAGQGTEAFF	TGCAGCGGTGCGGGACAGGGCACTGAAGCTTTCTTT
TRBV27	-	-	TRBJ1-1	CASSLIPGAEAFF	TGTGCCAGCAGTTTAATACCCGGCGCTGAAGCTTTCTTT
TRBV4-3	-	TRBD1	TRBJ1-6	CASSQDDRVGSPLHF	TGCGCCAGCAGCCAAGATGACAGGGTCGGCTCACCCCTCCACTTT
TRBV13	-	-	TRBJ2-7	CASSLLGLTYEQYF	TGTGCCAGCAGCTTATTAGGCCTCACCTACGAGCAGTACTTC
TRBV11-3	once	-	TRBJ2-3	CASSLETDTQYF	TGTGCCAGCAGCTTAGAGACAGATACGCAGTATTTT
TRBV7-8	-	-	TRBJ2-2	CASSQEYTGELFF	TGTGCCAGCAGCCAAGAGTACACCGGGGAGCTGTTTTTT
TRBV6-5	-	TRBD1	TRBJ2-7	CASSLTGESYEQYF	TGTGCCAGCAGTTTAACAGGGGAGTCCTACGAGCAGTACTTC